This T cell receptor (beta chain) was identified in a study of Graves' ophthalmopathy and Graves' hyperthyroidism. Study-wide findings and caveats: Both a roughly 70% sensitivity and an approximately 72% specificity characterized the model's predictions of ophthalmopathy progression.

From RNA, the CDR3 regions of TCR beta chains were amplified and sequenced. Second-round multiplex PCR came after a first-round RT-PCR that employed HTBI primers. Using its own MiXCR run on the multiplex PCR reads, TCRdb lists one record per CDR3 protein. Of almost 750,000 distinct CDR3 sequences detected, 40% appear once; the ten largest clones hold approximately 43%. Turning to this clonotype: What it recognizes is unknown. Likely a read error: the CDR3 ends without its conserved phenylalanine or tryptophan.

CDR3 size: 15 residues. Germline CDR1 MNHNS, CDR2 SASEGT. V was cut by 1 base and J by 0 bases, with 9 bases left in between. Ophthalmopathy cases showed moderate-to-severe activity, scoring CAS ≥3 and NOSPECS ≥4, with duration under 3 months. Sampling over 8 ml of fresh peripheral blood provided the PBMCs. This sequence originates from an adult man with Graves' ophthalmopathy. The specimen was peripheral blood. This chain joins TRBV6-1 and TRBJ1-1; no clear D. The CDR3 bases are TGTGCCAGCAGTGAAGTGAGAGGTATGAACACTGAAGCTTTCGTT. It translates to CASSEVRGMNTEAFV.